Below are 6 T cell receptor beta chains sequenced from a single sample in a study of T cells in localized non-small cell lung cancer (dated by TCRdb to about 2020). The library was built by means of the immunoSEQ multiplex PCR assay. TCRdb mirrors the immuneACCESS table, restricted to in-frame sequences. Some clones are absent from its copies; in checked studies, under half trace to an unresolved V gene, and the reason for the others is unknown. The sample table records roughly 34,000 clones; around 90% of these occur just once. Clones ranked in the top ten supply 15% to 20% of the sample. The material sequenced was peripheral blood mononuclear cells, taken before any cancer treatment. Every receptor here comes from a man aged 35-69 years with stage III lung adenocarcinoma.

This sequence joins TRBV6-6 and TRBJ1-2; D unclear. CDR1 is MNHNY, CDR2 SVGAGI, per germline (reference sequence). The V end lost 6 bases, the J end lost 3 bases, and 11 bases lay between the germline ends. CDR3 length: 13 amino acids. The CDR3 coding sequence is TGTGCCAGCAGCCACGACACAGACTATGGCTACACCTTC. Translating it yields CASSHDTDYGYTF.

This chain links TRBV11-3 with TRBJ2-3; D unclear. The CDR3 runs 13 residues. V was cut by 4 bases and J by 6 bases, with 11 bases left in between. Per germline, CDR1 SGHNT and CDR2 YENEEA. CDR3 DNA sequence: TGTGCCAGCAGCTCCCAGCGAGGTGATACGCAGTATTTT. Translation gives CASSSQRGDTQYF. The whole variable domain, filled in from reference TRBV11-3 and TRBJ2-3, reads EAGVVQSPRYKIIEKKQPVAFWCNPISGHNTLYWYLQNLGQGPELLIRYENEEAVDDSQLPKDRFSAERLKGVDSTLKIQPAELGDSAVYLCASSSQRGDTQYFGPGTRLTVL.

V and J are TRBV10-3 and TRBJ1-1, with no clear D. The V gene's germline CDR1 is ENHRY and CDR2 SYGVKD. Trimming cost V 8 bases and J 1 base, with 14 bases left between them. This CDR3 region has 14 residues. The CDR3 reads CAIATGEGNTEAFF. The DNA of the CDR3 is TGTGCCATCGCGACGGGTGAAGGGAACACTGAAGCTTTCTTT.

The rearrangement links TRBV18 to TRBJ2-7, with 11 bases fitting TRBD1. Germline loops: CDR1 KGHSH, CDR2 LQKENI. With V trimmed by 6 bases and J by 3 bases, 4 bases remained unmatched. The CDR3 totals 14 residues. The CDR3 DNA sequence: TGTGCCAGCTCGCCGGGACAGGGGGACTACGAGCAGTACTTC. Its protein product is CASSPGQGDYEQYF.

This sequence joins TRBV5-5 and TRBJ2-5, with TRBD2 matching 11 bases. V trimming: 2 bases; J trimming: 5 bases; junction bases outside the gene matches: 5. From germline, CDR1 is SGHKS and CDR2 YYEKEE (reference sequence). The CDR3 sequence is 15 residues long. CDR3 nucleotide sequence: TGTGCCAGCAGCTTTAGCGGGGGGGCTGGGGAGACCCAGTACTTC. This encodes CASSFSGGAGETQYF.

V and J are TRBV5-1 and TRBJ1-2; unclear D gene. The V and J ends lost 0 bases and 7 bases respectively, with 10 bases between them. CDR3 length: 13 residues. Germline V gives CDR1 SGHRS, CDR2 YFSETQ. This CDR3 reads CASSLESAVGYTF. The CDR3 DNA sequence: TGCGCCAGCAGCTTGGAATCCGCAGTTGGCTACACCTTC.